This T cell receptor (beta chain) was profiled in a study of identical twins. Points on this clonotype: One end of the junction varies from germline; a read error may be responsible.

Germline CDR1 and CDR2: SSHAT and FNYEAQ (reference sequence). The CDR3 runs 13 residues. In TCRdb, the 5' RACE reads were re-called with MiXCR into one record per CDR3 protein. Here the sample spans approximately 600,000 distinct CDR3 sequences, 9.5% to 10% being singletons. This same sample was also taken into another study, of yellow fever vaccine responses in identical twins.

The specimen sequenced was PBMCs. The rearrangement joins TRBV7-7 to TRBJ2-1; D is uncertain. This receptor was obtained from a young woman in good health. The CDR3 sequence is CASSHRGHAEQFF. DNA of the CDR3: TGTGCTAGCAGCCACAGAGGTCACGCTGAGCAGTTCTTC.